A single sample is the source of the 28 T cell receptor beta chains below, sequenced in a study of response to subunit inactivated influenza vaccine. Via MiXCR, TCRdb re-called the RT-PCR reads, giving one row per CDR3 protein. The repertoire holds around 600,000 distinct CDR3 sequences, with approximately 11% as singletons. The sample was also linked to a second study, of T cells expressing NK-cell markers. That report notes: Generation of TCR beta cDNA was performed by 5'RACE template switching incorporating UMIs.

The specimen was PBMCs from blood, collected on the day of vaccination. The source is a man aged 50 or older who received an inactivated influenza vaccine.

In this sample, this clonotype turned up many times. V is TRBV12-3 or TRBV12-4 and J is TRBJ2-1, with 13 bases fitting TRBD2. V shed 6 bases and J 7 bases; nucleotides not matched to a gene: 6. The CDR3 spans 15 residues. The CDR3 spells CASSKTSGGKNEQFF. For the CDR3, the DNA is TGTGCCAGCAGCAAGACTAGCGGGGGGAAAAATGAGCAGTTCTTC.

V usage is TRBV5-1 and J usage is TRBJ2-3; maybe TRBD1 (5 bases). V lost 3 bases to trimming and J lost 1 base, with 9 bases between them. The CDR3 is made up of 14 amino acids. Per germline, CDR1 SGHRS and CDR2 YFSETQ. This chain's CDR3 is CASSWQGGTDTQYF. As DNA, the CDR3 is TGCGCCAGCAGCTGGCAAGGGGGCACAGATACGCAGTATTTT.

This clonotype has only a few counts. J is TRBJ2-7 and V is TRBV7-2; D call uncertain. The germline V gene has CDR1 SGHTA and CDR2 FQGNSA. This CDR3 spans 13 amino acids. V gave up 2 bases and J gave up 4 bases, with 9 bases separating them. CDR3 DNA: TGTGCCAGCAGCTTATCAACAAATTACGAGCAGTACTTC. Translated, it gives CASSLSTNYEQYF.

The chain uses TRBV6-5 and TRBJ2-2, with TRBD1 identical over 11 bases. Per the germline V gene, CDR1 is MNHEY and CDR2 is SVGAGI. The CDR3 has 17 residues. The V and J ends lost 4 bases and 4 bases, in that order; junction bases with no gene match: 8. CDR3 coding DNA: TGTGCCAGCAGTTGGGACAGGGGGGAGATTGGCACCGGGGAGCTGTTTTTT. Translating it yields CASSWDRGEIGTGELFF.

The chain couples TRBV5-6 to TRBJ2-5; D is ambiguous. Germline CDR1 SGHDT, CDR2 YYEEEE. Trimming removed 0 bases from V and 1 base from J, with 10 bases in between. This CDR3 has 15 amino acids. CDR3 nucleotide sequence: TGTGCCAGCAGCTTGGCCCCCAGCAGCCAAGAGACCCAGTACTTC. Protein: CASSLAPSSQETQYF.

This clonotype was seen only a few times. The genes are TRBV29-1 and TRBJ2-1; D is undetermined. The CDR3 covers 18 residues. Germline V gene sequence: CDR1 SQVTM, CDR2 ANQGSEA. The V end was cut by 4 bases, the J end by 0 bases, with 22 bases between. The CDR3 DNA follows: TGCAGCGTTGGCGTCTGGTCACAGAGAATCAACTCCTACAATGAGCAGTTCTTC. Translated: CSVGVWSQRINSYNEQFF.

The chain couples TRBV3-1 to TRBJ2-7; TRBD1 aligns across 8 bases. V shed 5 bases and J 4 bases; nucleotides not matched to a gene: 7. The germline CDR1 and CDR2 sequences are LGHDT and YNNKEL (reference sequence). CDR3 length: 14 amino acids. The CDR3 loop is CASSNGQGKYEQYF. CDR3 sequence (DNA): TGTGCCAGCAGCAACGGACAGGGTAAATACGAGCAGTACTTC.

This rearrangement joins TRBV6-2 or TRBV6-3 to TRBJ2-7; 12 positions agree with TRBD2. V lost 6 bases to trimming and J lost 5 bases; unmatched junction nucleotides: 5. The CDR3 loop spans 14 amino acids. Germline V gene sequence: CDR1 MNHEY, CDR2 SVGEGT. CDR3 residues: CASRTSGRRDEQYF. CDR3 in DNA: TGTGCCAGCAGAACTAGCGGGAGGAGAGACGAGCAGTACTTC.

CDR3 in amino acids: CASSHMTGTARQPQHF. The CDR3 DNA sequence: TGTGCCAGCAGTCATATGACCGGGACAGCGAGACAGCCCCAGCATTTT. The rearrangement links TRBV6-2 or TRBV6-3 to TRBJ1-5; 7 positions agree with TRBD1. Germline CDR1 reads MNHEY; CDR2 reads SVGEGT. V lost 5 bases to trimming and J lost 7 bases; unmatched junction nucleotides: 14. This CDR3 comprises 16 residues.

This clonotype appeared a few times. The chain joins TRBV10-1 to TRBJ1-6, with D possibly TRBD1 on 6 matching bases. The germline V gene has CDR1 WNHNN and CDR2 SYGVQD (reference sequence). The CDR3 contains 14 residues. Trimming stripped 2 bases from V and 7 bases from J, with 9 bases between. CDR3 bases: TGCGCCAGCAGTGAGGGACAGAGGAATTCACCCCTCCACTTT. Translating it yields CASSEGQRNSPLHF.

The J gene is TRBJ2-7, the V gene TRBV7-2; the D is unclear. Trimming took 2 bases from V and 2 from J, leaving 13 bases between them. Germline V gene data show CDR1 as SGHTA and CDR2 as FQGNSA. The CDR3 has 15 amino acids. The CDR3 region has the DNA TGTGCCAGCAGCTTATCCGATCAAGAGGCCTACGAGCAGTACTTC. Encoded protein: CASSLSDQEAYEQYF.

V usage is TRBV28 and J usage is TRBJ1-5; the D gene is possibly TRBD1 (6 bases). V dropped 5 bases and J dropped 0 bases, with 11 bases sitting between them. This CDR3 contains 15 residues. Germline values: CDR1 MDHEN, CDR2 SYDVKM. CDR3 sequence: CASSGQPNSNQPQHF. The DNA for the CDR3 is TGTGCCAGCAGTGGACAGCCAAATAGCAATCAGCCCCAGCATTTT.

This clonotype occurred a few times. The rearrangement links TRBV12-3 or TRBV12-4 to TRBJ1-1; D remains unclear. Trimming pared 3 bases from V and 1 base from J, leaving 9 bases between. The CDR3 spans 14 residues. The DNA for the CDR3 is TGTGCCAGCAGTTTTAGGGCCCGGAACACTGAAGCTTTCTTT. It specifies CASSFRARNTEAFF.

There are a few counts of this clonotype. The rearrangement joins TRBV11-2 to TRBJ2-7, with D unresolved. Germline V lookup: CDR1 SGHAT, CDR2 FQNNGV. The CDR3 is 14 residues long. Deletions cut 2 bases from V and 5 bases from J, with 13 bases between. The CDR3 DNA is TGTGCCAGCAGCTTACAACCAGGTGCCCACGAGCAGTACTTC. Translation gives CASSLQPGAHEQYF.

The chain uses TRBV20-1 and TRBJ2-1; 14 bases fit TRBD2. The CDR3 is 16 residues long. J was trimmed by 8 bases and V by 3 bases; bases with no gene match: 9. CDR1 DFQATT and CDR2 SNEGSKA come from the germline V gene (reference sequence). As DNA, the CDR3 is TGCAGTGCTAGGGACCCCGGGACTAGCGGGAGTGATGAGCAGTTCTTC. Translated: CSARDPGTSGSDEQFF.

This clonotype occurred a few times. The CDR3 DNA follows: TGCAGCGTTGAAGGGGACAGGTTACGGGTTAACTATGGCTACACCTTC. This codes for CSVEGDRLRVNYGYTF. This rearrangement joins TRBV29-1 to TRBJ1-2; 8 bases are shared with TRBD1. Germline CDR1 SQVTM, CDR2 ANQGSEA. The CDR3 runs 16 residues. The J segment lost 1 base and the V segment lost 1 base, leaving 8 bases of the junction unmatched.

The gene calls are TRBV19 and TRBJ1-5; 10 bases agree with TRBD1. This CDR3 is built from 15 residues. Unmatched junction bases numbered 10, after V lost 11 bases and J lost 3 bases. Germline values: CDR1 LNHDA, CDR2 SQIVND (reference sequence). The CDR3 region has the DNA TGTGCCTCCTCGGGACAGGGGTTACACAATCAGCCCCAGCATTTT. Translating gives CASSGQGLHNQPQHF.

The chain joins TRBV20-1 to TRBJ2-7, with 11 bases identical to TRBD2. The V segment lost 2 bases and the J segment 3 bases; nucleotides outside the gene matches: 6. This CDR3 is built from 15 residues. CDR1 DFQATT and CDR2 SNEGSKA come from the germline V gene (reference sequence). The CDR3 DNA reads as TGCAGTGCTAGACTAGGGACTAGCGGCAGCTACGAGCAGTACTTC. This codes for CSARLGTSGSYEQYF.

The genes are TRBV12-3 or TRBV12-4 and TRBJ2-4; D may be TRBD1 or TRBD2 (5 bases each). The V and J ends lost 6 bases and 7 bases respectively, with 19 bases between them. The CDR3 extends over 15 amino acids. The CDR3 nucleotides are TGTGCCAGCAGCCCAACCCAGGTGGGGGAGAACATTCAGTACTTC. Protein sequence: CASSPTQVGENIQYF.

This clonotype was found a few times. The CDR3 reads CASSEWVEGTDTQYF. The CDR3 DNA is TGTGCCAGCAGTGAATGGGTCGAGGGCACAGATACGCAGTATTTT. This chain joins TRBV2 and TRBJ2-3; D remains unclear. This CDR3 contains 15 residues. The V gene lost 2 bases and the J gene lost 1 base, with 10 bases spanning the gap. Germline V gene data show CDR1 as SNHLY and CDR2 as FYNNEI.

This clonotype was recorded a few times. The V gene is TRBV7-2, the J gene TRBJ2-7, with D possibly matching TRBD2 (5 bases). Looked up from germline, CDR1 is SGHTA and CDR2 is FQGNSA. Between the trimmed V and J ends, which lost 2 bases and 7 bases, there was a span of 12 bases. The CDR3 is made up of 13 amino acids. CDR3 region: CASSLRGLREQYF. The CDR3 DNA reads as TGTGCCAGCAGCTTAAGAGGGCTCAGGGAGCAGTACTTC.

This sequence joins TRBV20-1 and TRBJ2-7; 10 nucleotides align to TRBD2. The CDR3 consists of 14 residues. Trimming cost V 0 bases and J 5 bases; bases outside gene matches: 4. Germline CDR1 DFQATT, CDR2 SNEGSKA (reference sequence). The CDR3 DNA reads as TGCAGTGCTAGAGAAGCGGGAGGGCTGAACGAGCAGTACTTC. Encoded protein: CSAREAGGLNEQYF.

The table lists this clonotype with a few counts. This rearrangement joins TRBV5-1 to TRBJ1-3; no definite D call. CDR1 is SGHRS and CDR2 is YFSETQ in the germline V gene. V was clipped by 0 bases and J by 0 bases, with 10 bases between them. This CDR3 contains 16 residues. CDR3 sequence (DNA): TGCGCCAGCAGCTTGGAGACGCCTAACTCTGGAAACACCATATATTTT. This sequence encodes CASSLETPNSGNTIYF.

The J gene is TRBJ1-6, the V gene TRBV5-6; a possible D gene is TRBD1 (6 bases). The CDR3 runs to 16 residues. CDR1 and CDR2 from the germline V gene are SGHDT and YYEEEE. Trimming removed 1 base at V and 4 bases at J, with 12 bases between. In nucleotides, the CDR3 is TGTGCCAGCAGCTTGTATGGGACACGGTATAATTCACCCCTCCACTTT. Translating it yields CASSLYGTRYNSPLHF.

The sample holds many counts of this clonotype. The chain employs TRBV12-3 or TRBV12-4 and TRBJ2-1; unclear D gene. This CDR3 has 14 amino acids. Trimming removed 5 bases at V and 6 bases at J, with 14 bases between. The CDR3 is CASSPDYGFNEQFF. The CDR3 DNA reads as TGTGCCAGCAGTCCAGATTATGGTTTCAATGAGCAGTTCTTC.

The CDR3 sequence: CASSFGLAGIGGELFF. CDR3 sequence (DNA): TGTGCCAGCAGTTTTGGACTAGCGGGTATCGGCGGGGAGCTGTTTTTT. The chain has TRBV25-1 and TRBJ2-2; 11 positions agree with TRBD2. Germline lookup yields CDR1 MGHDK and CDR2 SYGVNS. This CDR3 is built from 16 residues. V gave up 5 bases and J gave up 7 bases; unmatched junction bases: 9.

This clonotype was counted only a few times. V gene TRBV28 combines with J gene TRBJ1-2; D is uncertain. The V gene's germline CDR1 is MDHEN and CDR2 SYDVKM. Trimming removed 3 bases from V and 0 bases from J, with 14 bases in between. The CDR3 is made up of 16 amino acids. DNA for the CDR3: TGTGCCAGCAGTTTCCAAGACGGGCTTACTAACTATGGCTACACCTTC. The encoded protein is CASSFQDGLTNYGYTF.

This chain connects TRBV6-2 or TRBV6-3 to TRBJ1-5; the D gene is possibly TRBD1 (6 bases). CDR1 and CDR2 from the germline V gene are MNHEY and SVGEGT. With 5 bases removed from V and 0 bases from J, the gap between germline ends came to 11 bases. This CDR3 has 15 amino acids. CDR3 loop: CASSAQGISNQPQHF. CDR3 nucleotides: TGTGCCAGCAGTGCACAGGGAATTAGCAATCAGCCCCAGCATTTT.